Following are 8 T cell receptor beta chains from one sample sequenced in a study of cytomegalovirus exposure and HLA in healthy donors (dated by TCRdb to 2016 to 2017). Library preparation employed the immunoSEQ multiplex PCR assay. Held by TCRdb, this immuneACCESS table contains in-frame sequences only and omits some clones. Under half of the omission traces to an unresolved V gene where checked; the cause of the rest is unknown. This sample has over 100,000 clones in its table, and roughly 89% of those were observed once. 0.95% to 1.5% of the sample is taken by the ten largest. Material: PBMCs. The receptors come from a woman younger than 35 in good health and CMV-seronegative.

The rearrangement uses TRBV2 and TRBJ1-2; weak D call: TRBD1 (5 bases). The V gene lost 3 bases and the J gene lost 7 bases, with 12 bases spanning the gap. CDR1 is SNHLY, CDR2 FYNNEI, per germline. CDR3 length: 13 residues. The chain's CDR3 is CASSEIVGAGYTF. DNA of the CDR3: TGTGCCAGCAGTGAGATTGTTGGGGCTGGCTACACCTTC. The whole variable domain, filled in from reference TRBV2 and TRBJ1-2, reads EPEVTQTPSHQVTQMGQEVILRCVPISNHLYFYWYRQILGQKVEFLVSFYNNEISEKSEIFDDQFSVERPDGSNFTLKIRSTKLEDSAMYFCASSEIVGAGYTFGSGTRLTVV.

This chain joins TRBV9 and TRBJ2-1; weak D call: TRBD2 (7 bases). The CDR3 has 11 amino acids. With 6 bases removed from V and 7 bases from J, the gap between germline ends came to 8 bases. Germline CDR1 reads SGDLS; CDR2 reads YYNGEE. DNA for the CDR3: TGTGCCAGCAAGGGGGGGAATGAGCAGTTCTTC. It encodes CASKGGNEQFF.

The genes are TRBV5-1 and TRBJ2-3; perhaps TRBD1 as D (6 bases). This CDR3 has 16 residues. The V gene lost 3 bases and the J gene lost 0 bases, with 14 bases spanning the gap. Germline loops: CDR1 SGHRS, CDR2 YFSETQ. The CDR3 spells CASSSQDRTSTDTQYF. Written as DNA, the CDR3 is TGCGCCAGCAGCTCCCAAGACAGGACTAGCACAGATACGCAGTATTTT.

This clone was detected once. The chain couples TRBV7-8 to TRBJ1-2, with D perhaps TRBD1 (5 bases). The CDR3 loop spans 13 amino acids. Germline V gene lookup returns CDR1 SGHVS and CDR2 FQNEAQ. The V gene lost 2 bases and the J gene lost 6 bases, with 10 bases spanning the gap. CDR3 nucleotide sequence: TGTGCCAGCAGCTTACGGGGGGTGGATGGCTACACCTTC. Its translation: CASSLRGVDGYTF.

This clone turned up a few times. The chain has TRBV5-6 and TRBJ1-1; D gene unclear. CDR3 length: 13 amino acids. The V gene's germline CDR1 is SGHDT and CDR2 YYEEEE. V gave up 1 base and J gave up 1 base, with 5 bases separating them. The CDR3 sequence is CASSLSPNTEAFF. As DNA, the CDR3 is TGTGCCAGCAGCTTGTCTCCGAACACTGAAGCTTTCTTT.

V and J are TRBV27 and TRBJ2-1; tentatively, D is TRBD2 (5 bases). This CDR3 contains 17 residues. Germline V gene sequence: CDR1 MNHEY, CDR2 SMNVEV (reference sequence). V gave up 2 bases and J gave up 6 bases, with 20 bases separating them. CDR3 sequence: CASSLVSLGLSGNEQFF. CDR3 coding DNA: TGTGCCAGCAGTTTAGTATCCCTCGGGCTGAGCGGCAATGAGCAGTTCTTC.

The rearrangement uses TRBV27 and TRBJ1-5, with no clear D. Trimming pared 5 bases from V and 3 bases from J, leaving 11 bases between. CDR1 and CDR2 from the germline V gene are MNHEY and SMNVEV (reference sequence). This CDR3 has 14 residues. The CDR3 nucleotides read TGTGCCAGCAGTAGTCTAGCTTCCAATCAGCCCCAGCATTTT. Translation gives CASSSLASNQPQHF.

The CDR3 protein is CASSLRGQHNSPLHF. The CDR3 coding sequence is TGTGCCAGCAGTCTAAGGGGGCAACATAATTCACCCCTCCACTTT. J is TRBJ1-6 and V is TRBV25-1, with 7 nucleotides matching TRBD1. V shed 5 bases and J 5 bases; nucleotides not matched to a gene: 6. Looked up from germline, CDR1 is MGHDK and CDR2 is SYGVNS. The CDR3 has 15 residues.